One sample yielded the 5 T cell receptor beta chains listed below, sequenced in a study of shared clonotypes between healthy human individuals. Here immunoSEQ multiplex PCR was the method, and the copy in TCRdb shows in-frame clones only, minus some. This sample has roughly 810,000 clones, with 95% to 97% found just once. Naive CD8 populations comprised CD45RO-negative cells positively selected for CCR7, excluding terminally differentiated effector memory CD45RA+ cells. The material sequenced was naive CD8+ T cells sorted from blood. The receptors were gathered from a man younger than 45 in good health.

The chain uses TRBV9 and TRBJ2-7; TRBD2 agrees at 11 bases. CDR1 is SGDLS, CDR2 YYNGEE, per germline. CDR3 size: 16 residues. The ends lost 3 bases at V and 7 bases at J; junction bases unmatched: 12. CDR3: CASSATGTSGLGEQYF. As DNA, the CDR3 is TGTGCCAGCAGCGCGACCGGGACTAGCGGCTTGGGGGAGCAGTACTTC.

This clone was counted a single time. This sequence joins TRBV10-3 and TRBJ2-7; 8 bases agree with TRBD1. V was clipped by 6 bases and J by 6 bases; unmatched bases: 1. CDR1 and CDR2 from the germline V gene are ENHRY and SYGVKD. CDR3 length equals 11 residues. The CDR3 here is CAIRDRVEQYF. Here the CDR3 DNA reads TGTGCCATCAGGGACAGGGTCGAGCAGTACTTC.

The V call is TRBV11-2, the J call TRBJ2-3; TRBD2 matches 9 bases. The germline gives CDR1 SGHAT, CDR2 FQNNGV. V lost 3 bases to trimming and J lost 9 bases; unmatched junction nucleotides: 13. CDR3 length: 16 amino acids. Here the CDR3 DNA reads TGTGCCAGCAGCTTCCCCGGGGCGGGAGGGCAAGGCACGCAGTATTTT. This sequence encodes CASSFPGAGGQGTQYF.

The CDR3 reads CASSAGAGRSYNEQFF. CDR3 in DNA: TGTGCCAGCAGCGCAGGGGCGGGACGGAGCTACAATGAGCAGTTCTTC. V usage is TRBV7-9 and J usage is TRBJ2-1; D may correspond to TRBD1 or TRBD2 (6 bases each). V dropped 5 bases and J dropped 3 bases, with 17 bases sitting between them. Germline lookup yields CDR1 SEHNR and CDR2 FQNEAQ (reference sequence). The CDR3 consists of 16 residues. Based on the CDR3 plus reference TRBV7-9 and TRBJ2-1, the full variable domain is DTGVSQNPRHKITKRGQNVTFRCDPISEHNRLYWYRQTLGQGPEFLTYFQNEAQLEKSRLLSDRFSAERPKGSFSTLEIQRTEQGDSAMYLCASSAGAGRSYNEQFFGPGTRLTVL.

The rearrangement joins TRBV6-5 to TRBJ2-5; TRBD1 is a possible D gene (5 bases). Germline CDR1 MNHEY, CDR2 SVGAGI. Trimming pared 2 bases from V and 3 bases from J, leaving 16 bases between. CDR3 length: 16 residues. CDR3 coding DNA: TGTGCCAGCAGTTACCGGGTCAGGGTGAAGGAAGAGACCCAGTACTTC. Its protein is CASSYRVRVKEETQYF.